The 8 T cell receptor beta chains presented below share a single source sample, sequenced in a study of radiation and T cells in renal cell carcinoma. The protocol was immunoSEQ multiplex PCR, while the TCRdb copy is restricted to in-frame clones and leaves out a portion. This table holds about 59,000 clones, over 70% found once. The time point was: baseline pretreatment blood. Sample treatment: 15 Gy SBRT to primary tumor, nephrectomy 4 weeks later. Sequences were derived from blood, sampled from a patient whose treatment included radiotherapy and nephrectomy. The receptors come from a man in his 60s with renal cell carcinoma.

The genes are TRBV12-5 and TRBJ1-1, with 9 bases identical to TRBD1. The ends lost 5 bases at V and 4 bases at J; junction bases unmatched: 11. Germline V lookup: CDR1 LGHNT, CDR2 FRNRAP. The CDR3 consists of 16 residues. The CDR3, as DNA: TGTGCTAGTGGTGCTAGACAGGGGGATGAGCGCACTGAAGCTTTCTTT. Protein product: CASGARQGDERTEAFF.

The genes are TRBV11-2 and TRBJ2-5, with 7 bases fitting TRBD2. The CDR3 runs to 14 residues. The V gene's germline CDR1 is SGHAT and CDR2 FQNNGV. Trimming at V came to 5 bases and at J to 5 bases, leaving 8 bases not matched to a gene. The CDR3, as DNA: TGTGCCAGCAGCCGCCAGCGGGGTGAGGAGACCCAGTACTTC. As protein: CASSRQRGEETQYF.

V usage is TRBV5-4 and J usage is TRBJ1-2, with D possibly matching TRBD1 (6 bases). The V end was cut by 0 bases, the J end by 5 bases, with 8 bases between. Germline loops: CDR1 SGHNT, CDR2 YYREEE (reference sequence). CDR3 length equals 13 residues. This chain's CDR3 is CASSLDRDYGYTF. The DNA of the CDR3 is TGTGCCAGCAGCTTGGACAGGGATTATGGCTACACCTTC.

This chain links TRBV18 with TRBJ1-3; D possibly corresponds to TRBD1 (5 bases). This CDR3 spans 15 amino acids. Germline values: CDR1 KGHSH, CDR2 LQKENI. The germline V and J ends were trimmed by 3 bases and 4 bases, with 13 bases remaining between them. This CDR3 reads CASSPTAGTGNTIYF. The CDR3 nucleotides are TGTGCCAGCTCACCCACAGCAGGGACCGGAAACACCATATATTTT. The full variable domain, rest sourced from reference TRBV18 and TRBJ1-3, is NAGVMQNPRHLVRRRGQEARLRCSPMKGHSHVYWYRQLPEEGLKFMVYLQKENIIDESGMPKERFSAEFPKEGPSILRIQQVVRGDSAAYFCASSPTAGTGNTIYFGEGSWLTVV.

The chain employs TRBV27 and TRBJ2-5; D remains unclear. Germline CDR1 MNHEY, CDR2 SMNVEV (reference sequence). The CDR3 is 13 amino acids. The V end was cut by 6 bases, the J end by 0 bases, with 8 bases between. CDR3 bases: TGTGCCAGCAGGGGCTACAACCAAGAGACCCAGTACTTC. Translation: CASRGYNQETQYF.

The gene calls are TRBV19 and TRBJ1-2; D gene uncertain. V was trimmed by 5 bases and J by 8 bases, leaving 9 bases between them. The CDR3 extends over 11 amino acids. Germline V gives CDR1 LNHDA, CDR2 SQIVND (reference sequence). CDR3 residues: CASSGVGGYTF. CDR3 sequence (DNA): TGTGCCAGTAGTGGTGTTGGGGGCTACACCTTC.

The chain carries TRBV4-3 and TRBJ2-7; 8 bases agree with TRBD1. The CDR3 sequence is 16 residues long. V trimming: 4 bases; J trimming: 4 bases; junction bases outside the gene matches: 12. Per germline, CDR1 LGHNA and CDR2 YSLEER. In nucleotides, the CDR3 is TGCGCCAGCAGCCGCACGGGGGCAGGGGGCATTTACGAGCAGTACTTC. This translates into CASSRTGAGGIYEQYF.

This chain joins TRBV7-2 and TRBJ1-1, with no clear D. The CDR3 length is 13 residues. Germline CDR1 is SGHTA and CDR2 is FQGNSA. The V end lost 7 bases, the J end lost 4 bases, and 13 bases lay between the germline ends. The CDR3 here is CASNIGRVTEAFF. Here the CDR3 DNA reads TGTGCCAGCAATATTGGTAGGGTCACTGAAGCTTTCTTT.